This entry concerns a single T cell receptor beta chain. A library of TCRbeta sequences, prepared with unique molecular identifiers, was generated. From the PCR reads, TCRdb called clonotypes with MiXCR, one entry per CDR3 protein. This table has hundreds of thousands of distinct CDR3 sequences, approximately 10% appearing once. The data belong to a study of T-cell reconstitution after alpha-beta-depleted transplantation in children. This sequence originates from a human donor who donated a stem cell graft to a child with acute myeloid leukemia. The sample in question was PBMCs from the stem cell graft donor, obtained from the stem cell graft.

The CDR3 region has the DNA TGCAGCGGGGGACGGTGGAACACTGAAGCTTTCTTT. Its translation is CSGGRWNTEAFF. The V call is TRBV29-1, the J call TRBJ1-1; possibly TRBD1 for D (5 bases). Germline values: CDR1 SQVTM, CDR2 ANQGSEA. This CDR3 has 12 amino acids. The V and J ends lost 7 bases and 1 base respectively, with 10 bases between them.